This T cell receptor beta chain was captured by sequencing in a study of cytomegalovirus exposure and HLA in healthy donors. Study-level findings and limits: CMV serostatus was the sole immune exposure information available. In a later analysis, most CMV-associated TCR beta chains appeared HLA-restricted. Testing in vitro showed three CMV-associated chains specific for CMV antigens.

Worth noting for this clone: No antigen is known for it.

V shed 2 bases and J shed 8 bases, with 17 bases lying between them. The CDR3 sequence is 15 residues long. Use of 60 Vbeta and 13 Jbeta primers characterized the PCR. The data were produced by immunoSEQ multiplex PCR, yet TCRdb's version contains in-frame clones alone and is incomplete. The repertoire holds some 140,000 clones, with less than 80% as singletons. The chain recombines TRBV5-7 with TRBJ2-1, with D possibly being TRBD2 (6 bases). TRBV5-7 is placed among ORFs of uncertain function. The source is a man between 40 and 49 years old in good health and CMV-seropositive. What was sequenced was PBMCs. The CDR3 DNA sequence: TGTGCCAGCAGCTTAACAGCGGGCTTCCTACATGAGCAGTTCTTC. Translating gives CASSLTAGFLHEQFF.